These 30 T cell receptor beta chains were sequenced from one sample in a study of blood T cell repertoires in COVID-19. Profiling relied on immunoSEQ multiplex PCR, and the TCRdb table lists in-frame clones only, not all of them. The sample has about 230,000 clones, around 78% seen once. Sequenced input: peripheral blood. These receptors were obtained from an older woman with active or convalescent COVID-19.

This chain joins TRBV6-2 or TRBV6-3 and TRBJ1-5, with 8 bases aligning to TRBD1. The CDR3 is 15 amino acids. Germline trimming cut 4 bases from V and 2 bases from J; bases unmatched to any gene: 4. CDR1 is MNHEY, CDR2 SVGEGT, per germline. The DNA of the CDR3 is TGTGCCAGCAGTTTTACAGGGGGTGGCAATCAGCCCCAGCATTTT. Its protein product is CASSFTGGGNQPQHF.

This clone was counted a few times. The chain uses TRBV24-1 and TRBJ2-1, with 9 bases fitting TRBD1. With V trimmed by 4 bases and J by 9 bases, 9 bases remained unmatched. This CDR3 is 15 amino acids long. CDR1 KGHDR and CDR2 SFDVKD come from the germline V gene. The CDR3 sequence: CATSDPGQGRREQFF. Here the CDR3 DNA reads TGTGCCACCAGTGACCCGGGACAGGGCCGCCGTGAGCAGTTCTTC.

V gene TRBV18 combines with J gene TRBJ2-3; 7 bases align to TRBD2. The V gene end was trimmed by 3 bases and the J gene end by 5 bases; junction bases not matched to a gene: 8. The CDR3 has 15 amino acids. Germline V gene lookup returns CDR1 KGHSH and CDR2 LQKENI. The CDR3 coding sequence is TGTGCCAGCTCACCTTCCAGCGGGGTGGGAGATACGCAGTATTTT. Its translation: CASSPSSGVGDTQYF. Full variable domain (remainder filled in from reference TRBV18 and TRBJ2-3): NAGVMQNPRHLVRRRGQEARLRCSPMKGHSHVYWYRQLPEEGLKFMVYLQKENIIDESGMPKERFSAEFPKEGPSILRIQQVVRGDSAAYFCASSPSSGVGDTQYFGPGTRLTVL.

This chain links TRBV5-4 with TRBJ1-6; no clear D. Germline assignment: CDR1 SGHNT and CDR2 YYREEE (reference sequence). V was trimmed by 0 bases and J by 0 bases, leaving 4 bases between them. There are 15 residues in the CDR3. DNA for the CDR3: TGTGCCAGCAGCTTGGGGAGCTCCTATAATTCACCCCTCCACTTT. Protein: CASSLGSSYNSPLHF.

The chain couples TRBV21-1 to TRBJ2-3; the D call in the table, TRBD1, was not verified against the DNA. TRBV21-1 is shown as a pseudogene. The CDR3 is 17 amino acids. For the CDR3, the DNA is TGTGCCAGCACCCGTCGGGGACAGGGGCCAACCACAGATACGCAGTATTTT. Its translation: CASTRRGQGPTTDTQYF.

This clone was seen only a few times. The chain employs TRBV29-1 and TRBJ2-7; D ambiguous. V lost 1 base to trimming and J lost 0 bases, with 4 bases between them. Germline CDR1 reads SQVTM; CDR2 reads ANQGSEA. This CDR3 spans 12 amino acids. For the CDR3, the DNA is TGCAGCGTTGAAGGGGCCTCCTACGAGCAGTACTTC. This codes for CSVEGASYEQYF.

The chain uses TRBV5-4 and TRBJ1-5; 8 positions agree with TRBD1. Trimming removed 0 bases from V and 4 bases from J; junction bases left unmatched: 3. Germline V CDR1 and CDR2: SGHNT, YYREEE (reference sequence). The CDR3 spans 15 residues. The CDR3 region has the DNA TGTGCCAGCAGCTTGGGGGGACAGGTTAATCAGCCCCAGCATTTT. Its protein product is CASSLGGQVNQPQHF.

The V gene is TRBV5-1, the J gene TRBJ1-1; TRBD1 matches at 10 bases. This CDR3 contains 15 residues. Germline trimming cut 3 bases from V and 5 bases from J; bases unmatched to any gene: 7. Germline V gene lookup returns CDR1 SGHRS and CDR2 YFSETQ. The DNA for the CDR3 is TGCGCCAGCAGCTCCAGGGACAGGGGAACGACTGAAGCTTTCTTT. Its translation: CASSSRDRGTTEAFF.

This clone has a handful of counts. The chain joins TRBV7-2 to TRBJ2-1, with D tentatively TRBD2 (6 bases). Looked up from germline, CDR1 is SGHTA and CDR2 is FQGNSA. V lost 1 base, J lost 10 bases, and 11 bases lay in between. The CDR3 has 13 residues. CDR3 protein: CASSLEYAGEQFF. In DNA, the CDR3 is TGTGCCAGCAGCTTAGAATATGCGGGGGAGCAGTTCTTC.

The gene calls are TRBV11-2 and TRBJ2-1; D unresolved. The germline V gene encodes CDR1 SGHAT and CDR2 FQNNGV. This CDR3 spans 17 amino acids. Deletions cut 2 bases from V and 0 bases from J, with 14 bases between. The CDR3, as DNA: TGTGCCAGCAGCTTAATTTACAGTGCCCGCTCCTACAATGAGCAGTTCTTC. As protein: CASSLIYSARSYNEQFF.

This clone has just a few counts. The chain links TRBV7-9 to TRBJ2-3; TRBD2 matches at 13 bases. The CDR3 extends over 15 amino acids. Germline values: CDR1 SEHNR, CDR2 FQNEAQ (reference sequence). V was pared by 6 bases and J by 5 bases, with 5 bases of the junction left unmatched. CDR3: CASSLTSGRQDTQYF. CDR3 coding DNA: TGTGCCAGCAGTTTGACTAGCGGGAGGCAAGATACGCAGTATTTT.

V and J are TRBV5-5 and TRBJ2-2, with 12 nucleotides matching TRBD1. CDR1 is SGHKS and CDR2 is YYEKEE in the germline V gene (reference sequence). Unmatched junction bases numbered 3, after V lost 3 bases and J lost 6 bases. The CDR3 is 15 residues long. CDR3 nucleotide sequence: TGTGCCAGCAGCTGGGGACAGGGGGCTTCCGGGGAGCTGTTTTTT. This codes for CASSWGQGASGELFF.

The V gene is TRBV18, the J gene TRBJ2-7; 13 nucleotides align to TRBD2. The CDR3 consists of 15 residues. After removal of 6 bases from V and 7 bases from J, the junction contained 9 bases not matched to a gene. The germline V gene encodes CDR1 KGHSH and CDR2 LQKENI. For the CDR3, the DNA is TGTGCCAGCTCCCTGGGGACTAGCGGGACGGGGGAGCAGTACTTC. Amino acid sequence: CASSLGTSGTGEQYF.

This clone was detected only a few times. V and J are TRBV7-9 and TRBJ2-5; 7 nucleotides match TRBD1. The junction had 5 bases not matched to a gene; V was cut back by 4 bases and J by 3 bases. Germline-derived CDR1 and CDR2 are SEHNR and FQNEAQ (reference sequence). This CDR3 spans 14 amino acids. The chain's CDR3 is CASSSRTGKETQYF. DNA for the CDR3: TGTGCCAGCAGCTCCCGGACAGGAAAAGAGACCCAGTACTTC.

The chain joins TRBV5-1 to TRBJ2-1; 11 bases fit TRBD2. The CDR3 has 17 residues. CDR1 and CDR2 (germline): SGHRS, YFSETQ. V gave up 4 bases and J gave up 9 bases; unmatched junction bases: 15. Written as DNA, the CDR3 is TGCGCCAGCAGCACCAGGACTAGCGGGCCCGTGAGTGGTGAGCAGTTCTTC. Amino acids: CASSTRTSGPVSGEQFF.

This rearrangement joins TRBV3-1 (or the pseudogene TRBV3-2) to TRBJ1-6; possibly TRBD1 for D (6 bases). The length of the CDR3 is 14 residues. Trimming pared 4 bases from V and 7 bases from J, leaving 11 bases between. CDR1 and CDR2 (germline): LGHDT, YNNKEL (reference sequence). CDR3 sequence: CASSLRDNNSPLHF. In nucleotides, the CDR3 is TGTGCCAGCAGCCTACGGGACAACAATTCACCCCTCCACTTT.

This clone was recorded once. The V gene is TRBV28, the J gene TRBJ1-4; 10 nucleotides match TRBD1. The J segment lost 8 bases and the V segment lost 7 bases, leaving 7 bases of the junction unmatched. The CDR3 totals 14 residues. CDR1 is MDHEN and CDR2 is SYDVKM in the germline V gene. CDR3 sequence (DNA): TGTGCCAGCAATGGACAGGGGGGTGGAGAAAAACTGTTTTTT. Translating it yields CASNGQGGGEKLFF.

The chain couples TRBV4-2 to TRBJ1-4; 9 bases fit TRBD1. The trim removed 0 bases at V and 5 bases at J, leaving 4 bases unmatched. CDR3 length equals 16 residues. Germline V gives CDR1 LGHNA, CDR2 YNFKEQ. The CDR3 region is CASSQEGDRGNEKLFF. The CDR3 DNA follows: TGTGCCAGCAGCCAAGAAGGCGACAGGGGGAATGAAAAACTGTTTTTT.

The rearrangement joins TRBV7-2 to TRBJ2-7; the match to TRBD1 covers 9 bases. V shed 5 bases, J shed 5 bases, and the junction held 4 bases outside the gene matches. Per germline, CDR1 SGHTA and CDR2 FQGNSA. This CDR3 comprises 13 residues. CDR3 region: CASSHTGGDEQYF. The CDR3 DNA follows: TGTGCCAGCAGCCATACAGGGGGCGACGAGCAGTACTTC.

The chain combines TRBV11-2 with TRBJ1-1; possibly TRBD1 for D (5 bases). V was trimmed by 3 bases and J by 1 base, leaving 15 bases between them. The germline V gene has CDR1 SGHAT and CDR2 FQNNGV. CDR3 length: 16 residues. CDR3 nucleotide sequence: TGTGCCAGCAGCTTTTCCCACGGTGGGGCGAACACTGAAGCTTTCTTT. This sequence encodes CASSFSHGGANTEAFF.

V and J are TRBV5-5 and TRBJ1-5; 9 nucleotides align to TRBD1. The trim removed 4 bases at V and 6 bases at J, leaving 11 bases unmatched. Germline V gives CDR1 SGHKS, CDR2 YYEKEE (reference sequence). The CDR3 is 16 amino acids. CDR3 nucleotides: TGTGCCAGCAGCCAGTGGACAGGGGAAGGAAGTCAGCCCCAGCATTTT. This translates into CASSQWTGEGSQPQHF.

The rearrangement links TRBV9 to TRBJ2-3, with D possibly TRBD2 on 6 matching bases. The V gene's germline CDR1 is SGDLS and CDR2 YYNGEE. The V end was cut by 4 bases, the J end by 0 bases, with 12 bases between. The CDR3 consists of 15 residues. The CDR3, as DNA: TGTGCCAGCAGCCGGGGGAGTCCAAGCACAGATACGCAGTATTTT. It yields the protein CASSRGSPSTDTQYF.

This clone was recorded once. The chain employs TRBV20-1 and TRBJ2-3; 7 bases are shared with TRBD2. The CDR3 extends over 14 amino acids. J lost 2 bases, V lost 3 bases, and 5 bases had no gene match. Germline CDR1 and CDR2: DFQATT and SNEGSKA (reference sequence). CDR3 nucleotides: TGCAGTGCTAGTCCTAGCGGTCTCACAGATACGCAGTATTTT. It translates to CSASPSGLTDTQYF.

The genes are TRBV7-9 and TRBJ1-5; unclear D gene. The germline V gene has CDR1 SEHNR and CDR2 FQNEAQ (reference sequence). The CDR3 loop spans 13 amino acids. The V gene lost 5 bases and the J gene lost 6 bases, with 11 bases spanning the gap. The CDR3 protein is CASSVSGTQPQHF. CDR3 bases: TGTGCCAGCAGCGTCTCAGGTACTCAGCCCCAGCATTTT.

The chain is built from TRBV30 and TRBJ1-6; D is possibly TRBD1 (6 bases). The CDR3 has 14 amino acids. Trimming stripped 3 bases from V and 3 bases from J, with 9 bases between. Germline V gene sequence: CDR1 GTSNPN, CDR2 SVGIG (reference sequence). CDR3 amino acids: CAWREQGYNSPLHF. CDR3 sequence (DNA): TGTGCCTGGAGAGAACAGGGCTATAATTCACCCCTCCACTTT.

The CDR3 protein is CASSLAGTRFAGELFF. Written as DNA, the CDR3 is TGTGCCAGCAGTTTAGCCGGGACTCGCTTTGCCGGGGAGCTGTTTTTT. V is TRBV28 and J is TRBJ2-2, with D perhaps matching TRBD2 (6 bases). Per the germline V gene, CDR1 is MDHEN and CDR2 is SYDVKM. This CDR3 spans 16 amino acids. V lost 2 bases to trimming and J lost 6 bases, with 16 bases between them. The complete variable domain, with remaining parts taken from reference TRBV28 and TRBJ2-2, reads DVKVTQSSRYLVKRTGEKVFLECVQDMDHENMFWYRQDPGLGLRLIYFSYDVKMKEKGDIPEGYSVSREKKERFSLILESASTNQTSMYLCASSLAGTRFAGELFFGEGSRLTVL.

This clone was detected a few times. The V call is TRBV4-1, the J call TRBJ1-6, with 10 bases identical to TRBD1. J was trimmed by 10 bases and V by 6 bases; bases with no gene match: 24. In germline, CDR1 is MGHRA, CDR2 YSYEKL. The CDR3 totals 20 residues. DNA of the CDR3: TGCGCCAGCAGTCTTTGGGGGGACAGGGGAGCTCTTGGTGGCAAATCACCCCTCCACTTT. Translation gives CASSLWGDRGALGGKSPLHF.

The sample holds one count of this clone. The gene calls are TRBV28 and TRBJ2-3; 7 positions match TRBD2. The junction had 10 bases not matched to a gene; V was cut back by 10 bases and J by 0 bases. Germline assignment: CDR1 MDHEN and CDR2 SYDVKM. CDR3 size: 15 residues. The CDR3 DNA is TGTGCCATCAAGCCTGCGGGGGAAAGCACAGATACGCAGTATTTT. Protein: CAIKPAGESTDTQYF.

The V gene is TRBV30, the J gene TRBJ2-1; D is possibly TRBD1 (6 bases). V lost 2 bases and J 6 bases, leaving 17 bases between the germline ends. The germline V gene encodes CDR1 GTSNPN and CDR2 SVGIG (reference sequence). The CDR3 totals 15 residues. CDR3 in amino acids: CAWSSGVSEANEQFF. As DNA, the CDR3 is TGTGCCTGGAGTTCAGGGGTTAGCGAGGCCAATGAGCAGTTCTTC.

The chain has TRBV10-2 and TRBJ2-7; 11 nucleotides align to TRBD1. Germline CDR1 WSHSY, CDR2 SAAADI. The J segment lost 5 bases and the V segment lost 3 bases, leaving 6 bases of the junction unmatched. The CDR3 runs 15 residues. This chain's CDR3 is CASSDLGTGGNEQYF. CDR3 nucleotides: TGCGCCAGCAGTGACTTGGGGACAGGGGGTAACGAGCAGTACTTC.